This entry lists 25 T cell receptor beta chains sequenced from one sample in a study of cytomegalovirus exposure and HLA in healthy donors. Using immunoSEQ multiplex PCR, the repertoire was profiled, and TCRdb retains in-frame clones only, with some absent. The data show about 160,000 clones, about 88% seen once. Sequencing was carried out using PBMCs. These receptors were collected from a woman younger than 35 in good health and CMV-seronegative.

The chain carries TRBV5-1 and TRBJ2-2; 8 bases match TRBD1. Trimming cost V 1 base and J 0 bases; bases outside gene matches: 2. Per germline, CDR1 SGHRS and CDR2 YFSETQ. This CDR3 region has 16 residues. The CDR3 sequence is CASSLLTGANTGELFF. The CDR3 DNA follows: TGCGCCAGCAGCTTGTTGACAGGGGCGAACACCGGGGAGCTGTTTTTT.

The chain couples TRBV25-1 to TRBJ1-6; TRBD1 aligns across 8 bases. The CDR3 loop spans 15 amino acids. Trimming took 4 bases from V and 8 from J; bases not matched to a gene: 7. Germline assignment: CDR1 MGHDK and CDR2 SYGVNS. This chain's CDR3 is CASSGRDRSYSPLHF. CDR3 DNA: TGTGCCAGCAGTGGCCGGGACAGGAGCTATTCACCCCTCCACTTT.

The J gene is TRBJ2-7, the V gene TRBV5-1; D is undetermined. The CDR3 is 12 residues long. CDR1 and CDR2 (germline): SGHRS, YFSETQ. The germline V and J ends were trimmed by 2 bases and 3 bases, with 6 bases remaining between them. The CDR3 sequence: CASSLTDYEQYF. In DNA form, the CDR3 reads TGCGCCAGCAGCTTAACAGACTACGAGCAGTACTTC.

V and J are TRBV6-4 and TRBJ2-2, with 7 bases that match TRBD2. Germline CDR1 reads MRHNA; CDR2 reads SNTAGT. There are 14 residues in the CDR3. V was pared by 0 bases and J by 6 bases, with 1 base of the junction left unmatched. CDR3 loop: CASSDSGGSGELFF. CDR3 nucleotide sequence: TGTGCCAGCAGTGACTCGGGGGGGTCCGGGGAGCTGTTTTTT.

For the CDR3, the DNA is TGTGCCATCGCCGGGACTTCTATCTCCTACGAGCAGTACTTC. Translation: CAIAGTSISYEQYF. The genes are TRBV10-3 and TRBJ2-7; weak D call: TRBD2 (6 bases). V was cut by 8 bases and J by 0 bases, with 14 bases left in between. Germline V lookup: CDR1 ENHRY, CDR2 SYGVKD. The CDR3 is 14 residues long.

The chain recombines TRBV27 with TRBJ2-6; 12 bases are shared with TRBD2. The CDR3 is 17 amino acids. With V trimmed by 7 bases and J by 2 bases, 6 bases remained unmatched. Germline lookup yields CDR1 MNHEY and CDR2 SMNVEV (reference sequence). The CDR3 DNA is TGTGCCAGCACTCCTTGGACTAGCGGGACTGGGGCCAACGTCCTGACTTTC. Its protein is CASTPWTSGTGANVLTF.

CDR3 loop: CASSQTLDSPGELFF. CDR3 bases: TGTGCCAGCTCACAAACTCTGGACAGTCCGGGGGAGCTGTTTTTT. V usage is TRBV18 and J usage is TRBJ2-2; tentatively, D is TRBD1 (6 bases). The germline V and J ends were trimmed by 4 bases and 8 bases, with 17 bases remaining between them. Germline V lookup: CDR1 KGHSH, CDR2 LQKENI. The CDR3 has 15 residues.

V is TRBV28 and J is TRBJ2-5; TRBD2 matches at 12 bases. The CDR3 spans 16 residues. Trimming cost V 7 bases and J 5 bases; bases outside gene matches: 11. CDR1 and CDR2 (germline): MDHEN, SYDVKM. Written as DNA, the CDR3 is TGTGCCAGCACGGTGGCTAGCGGGAGGGCCGGGGAGACCCAGTACTTC. It yields the protein CASTVASGRAGETQYF.

The J gene is TRBJ2-3, the V gene TRBV5-6, with a possible D match to TRBD2 (7 bases). Germline V gene data show CDR1 as SGHDT and CDR2 as YYEEEE. Trimming stripped 3 bases from V and 6 bases from J, with 11 bases between. The CDR3 spans 13 residues. The CDR3 DNA follows: TGTGCCAGCAGCTCAGAGGGGGGGGATACGCAGTATTTT. Its protein product is CASSSEGGDTQYF.

The V gene is TRBV12-5, the J gene TRBJ2-7, with 8 positions matching TRBD2. V gave up 7 bases and J gave up 5 bases; unmatched junction bases: 10. This CDR3 is 14 amino acids long. In germline, CDR1 is LGHNT, CDR2 FRNRAP. In DNA, the CDR3 is TGTGCTAGTGTCCCCTCGGGGGGGCTGGACGAGCAGTACTTC. Protein product: CASVPSGGLDEQYF.

The chain has TRBV7-9 and TRBJ1-2; D gene uncertain. The CDR3 is 12 residues long. With 1 base removed from V and 6 bases from J, the gap between germline ends came to 6 bases. Looked up from germline, CDR1 is SEHNR and CDR2 is FQNEAQ (reference sequence). CDR3 nucleotide sequence: TGTGCCAGCAGCTTAGGCAGGAATGGCTACACCTTC. Amino acids: CASSLGRNGYTF.

The chain joins TRBV7-8 to TRBJ2-3; D is perhaps TRBD2 (6 bases). The CDR3 extends over 12 amino acids. CDR1 and CDR2 (germline): SGHVS, FQNEAQ. The V end was cut by 6 bases, the J end by 5 bases, with 9 bases between. The CDR3 bases are TGTGCCAGCAGTTCGACTAGAGATACGCAGTATTTT. This codes for CASSSTRDTQYF.

The chain uses TRBV27 and TRBJ2-7; possible D gene TRBD1, 6 bases. The V gene lost 4 bases and the J gene lost 5 bases, with 15 bases spanning the gap. Germline assignment: CDR1 MNHEY and CDR2 SMNVEV (reference sequence). This CDR3 has 14 residues. The CDR3, as DNA: TGTGCCAGCAGTTACGGGACACAAGGCCACGAGCAGTACTTC. Amino acids: CASSYGTQGHEQYF.

In this sample, this clone turned up once. The rearrangement joins TRBV12-5 to TRBJ2-1; unclear D gene. The germline V gene encodes CDR1 LGHNT and CDR2 FRNRAP. The CDR3 has 13 amino acids. V shed 9 bases and J shed 1 base, with 10 bases lying between them. The CDR3 loop reads CASLRPSYNEQFF. CDR3 DNA sequence: TGTGCTAGCCTCCGTCCTTCCTACAATGAGCAGTTCTTC.

The gene calls are TRBV10-2 and TRBJ2-7; the D is unclear. Germline CDR1 reads WSHSY; CDR2 reads SAAADI. Trimming removed 3 bases from V and 2 bases from J, with 5 bases in between. The CDR3 covers 12 residues. CDR3 in amino acids: CASSDGAYEQYF. For the CDR3, the DNA is TGCGCCAGCAGTGACGGTGCCTACGAGCAGTACTTC.

The chain links TRBV15 to TRBJ2-2; 9 bases agree with TRBD1. The CDR3 has 16 residues. Germline V gives CDR1 LNHNV, CDR2 YYDKDF (reference sequence). Unmatched junction bases numbered 8, after V lost 3 bases and J lost 6 bases. The CDR3 loop reads CATSSPGTGIAGELFF. The CDR3 DNA is TGTGCCACCAGCAGCCCAGGGACAGGGATCGCCGGGGAGCTGTTTTTT. The full variable domain, rest sourced from reference TRBV15 and TRBJ2-2, is DAMVIQNPRYQVTQFGKPVTLSCSQTLNHNVMYWYQQKSSQAPKLLFHYYDKDFNNEADTPDNFQSRRPNTSFCFLDIRSPGLGDTAMYLCATSSPGTGIAGELFFGEGSRLTVL.

This clone was counted once. The V gene is TRBV29-1, the J gene TRBJ1-1, with 9 bases fitting TRBD1. CDR1 is SQVTM and CDR2 is ANQGSEA in the germline V gene. The junction had 15 bases not matched to a gene; V was cut back by 5 bases and J by 5 bases. The CDR3 is made up of 16 amino acids. DNA of the CDR3: TGCAGCGTTCTTCTCCCTTTAACAGGGGGCCGAACTGAAGCTTTCTTT. Translated, it gives CSVLLPLTGGRTEAFF.

CDR3 in DNA: TGCGCCAGCAGCGATATACTCGGGACTAGCGGCAATGAGCAGTTCTTC. Its protein is CASSDILGTSGNEQFF. The chain recombines TRBV10-1 with TRBJ2-1; 11 nucleotides line up with TRBD2. CDR3 length equals 16 residues. Germline trimming cut 6 bases from V and 6 bases from J; bases unmatched to any gene: 10. Germline V CDR1 and CDR2: WNHNN, SYGVQD (reference sequence).

The count of this clone is one. The chain couples TRBV7-9 to TRBJ2-7; 9 bases are shared with TRBD1. The CDR3 has 15 amino acids. Germline V CDR1 and CDR2: SEHNR, FQNEAQ (reference sequence). The V gene end was trimmed by 5 bases and the J gene end by 0 bases; junction bases not matched to a gene: 5. The CDR3 loop reads CASSRTGGGSYEQYF. For the CDR3, the DNA is TGTGCCAGCAGCCGTACAGGGGGCGGCTCCTACGAGCAGTACTTC.

This chain connects TRBV6-6 to TRBJ2-5; 7 bases agree with TRBD2. This CDR3 comprises 13 residues. The germline gives CDR1 MNHNY, CDR2 SVGAGI (reference sequence). V lost 4 bases to trimming and J lost 5 bases; unmatched junction nucleotides: 4. For the CDR3, the DNA is TGTGCCAGCAGTTCCGGGGGGAGGGAGACCCAGTACTTC. It translates to CASSSGGRETQYF.

The chain joins TRBV4-2 to TRBJ2-3, with 8 positions matching TRBD2. This CDR3 has 15 residues. Germline V CDR1 and CDR2: LGHNA, YNFKEQ. The junction had 8 bases not matched to a gene; V was cut back by 8 bases and J by 1 base. CDR3 protein: CASCLKAGGTDTQYF. CDR3 in DNA: TGTGCCAGCTGTCTAAAAGCGGGAGGCACAGATACGCAGTATTTT.

The chain uses TRBV7-8 and TRBJ1-2; D ambiguous. Trimming shortened V by 5 bases and J by 3 bases, and 19 bases separated the two germline ends. CDR3 length: 16 amino acids. Looked up from germline, CDR1 is SGHVS and CDR2 is FQNEAQ. The CDR3 coding sequence is TGTGCCAGCAGCCAGTGGGTGGGCACCGGCGACTATGGCTACACCTTC. This encodes CASSQWVGTGDYGYTF.

The chain is built from TRBV19 and TRBJ2-7; the D gene is possibly TRBD1 (6 bases). Germline V gives CDR1 LNHDA, CDR2 SQIVND (reference sequence). Trimming cost V 3 bases and J 5 bases, with 14 bases left between them. The CDR3 extends over 14 amino acids. The CDR3 is CASSIRNRVDEQYF. Here the CDR3 DNA reads TGTGCCAGTAGTATTCGGAACAGGGTGGACGAGCAGTACTTC. The full variable domain, with the rest looked up from reference TRBV19 and TRBJ2-7, is DGGITQSPKYLFRKEGQNVTLSCEQNLNHDAMYWYRQDPGQGLRLIYYSQIVNDFQKGDIAEGYSVSREKKESFPLTVTSAQKNPTAFYLCASSIRNRVDEQYFGPGTRLTVT.

V gene TRBV6-1 combines with J gene TRBJ1-5; perhaps TRBD1 as D (6 bases). Germline-derived CDR1 and CDR2 are MNHNS and SASEGT. The CDR3 is made up of 15 amino acids. V lost 8 bases to trimming and J lost 3 bases, with 17 bases between them. The CDR3 DNA is TGTGCCAGCGGAGGCTACCGGGACAACAATCAGCCCCAGCATTTT. Translating it yields CASGGYRDNNQPQHF.

V usage is TRBV7-2 and J usage is TRBJ1-1, with 8 nucleotides matching TRBD1. There are 15 residues in the CDR3. With 4 bases clipped from V and 4 bases from J, the junction kept 8 bases outside the gene matches. Germline V gene data show CDR1 as SGHTA and CDR2 as FQGNSA. CDR3 DNA sequence: TGTGCCAGCAGCTCCAGGGGGCGGCGGTCCACTGAAGCTTTCTTT. Translating it yields CASSSRGRRSTEAFF.